These 29 T cell receptor beta chains came from one sample sequenced in a study of shared clonotypes between healthy human individuals. Repertoires were generated with immunoSEQ multiplex PCR, while TCRdb's copy carries only in-frame clones and drops some. The sample yields around 2.3 million clones, approximately 95% seen once. Sequences were obtained from naive CD4+ T cells sorted from blood. Specified subset: CD45RA+ positively selected. The source of these receptors is a man aged 18 to 30 in good health.

The gene calls are TRBV2 and TRBJ2-1; a weak D match, TRBD2 (5 bases). This CDR3 region has 16 residues. CDR1 SNHLY and CDR2 FYNNEI come from the germline V gene. Trimming cost V 2 bases and J 5 bases, with 16 bases left between them. The CDR3 DNA follows: TGTGCCAGCAGTGAATGGGGAGCCTCTAGGAACAATGAGCAGTTCTTC. It yields the protein CASSEWGASRNNEQFF.

The chain uses TRBV5-1 and TRBJ2-1; 7 bases match TRBD2. Germline V gene data show CDR1 as SGHRS and CDR2 as YFSETQ. There are 17 residues in the CDR3. Trimming took 4 bases from V and 0 from J; bases not matched to a gene: 10. For the CDR3, the DNA is TGCGCCAGCAGCACTCCCAGCCGGGACTACTCCTACAATGAGCAGTTCTTC. Amino acid sequence: CASSTPSRDYSYNEQFF. The full variable domain, completed using reference TRBV5-1 and TRBJ2-1, is KAGVTQTPRYLIKTRGQQVTLSCSPISGHRSVSWYQQTPGQGLQFLFEYFSETQRNKGNFPGRFSGRQFSNSRSEMNVSTLELGDSALYLCASSTPSRDYSYNEQFFGPGTRLTVL.

CDR3 coding DNA: TGTGCCAGCACCACTGGGGACAGGGGGAACGATGAGCAGTTCTTC. This encodes CASTTGDRGNDEQFF. The genes are TRBV28 and TRBJ2-1; 11 nucleotides agree with TRBD1. The germline V gene encodes CDR1 MDHEN and CDR2 SYDVKM. CDR3 size: 15 residues. V trimming: 7 bases; J trimming: 8 bases; junction bases outside the gene matches: 10.

Comments on this clone: This sample includes further DNA sequences coding for the same CDR3. The J gene is TRBJ1-2, the V gene TRBV6-5, with D maybe TRBD1 (6 bases). Germline V CDR1 and CDR2: MNHEY, SVGAGI. V was pared by 0 bases and J by 2 bases, with 7 bases between. CDR3 length equals 14 residues. The CDR3 protein is CASSYSTGNYGYTF. The CDR3 nucleotides read TGTGCCAGCAGTTACTCAACAGGGAACTATGGCTACACCTTC.

Of note for this clone: The same CDR3 can be traced to other DNA sequences in this sample. The chain carries TRBV5-4 and TRBJ2-7; 13 bases map to TRBD2. The V segment lost 5 bases and the J segment 5 bases; nucleotides outside the gene matches: 1. From germline, CDR1 is SGHNT and CDR2 YYREEE (reference sequence). This CDR3 has 13 residues. CDR3 sequence: CASRLAGGHEQYF. CDR3 DNA: TGTGCCAGCAGACTAGCGGGGGGGCACGAGCAGTACTTC.

As concerns this clone: The sample contains more than one DNA sequence encoding this CDR3. This chain connects TRBV18 to TRBJ1-4, with 7 positions matching TRBD1. The germline V gene encodes CDR1 KGHSH and CDR2 LQKENI. CDR3 length equals 14 residues. J gave up 0 bases and V 6 bases, and 1 base lay outside the gene matches. The CDR3 sequence is CASSQGATNEKLFF. CDR3 bases: TGTGCCAGCTCCCAGGGGGCAACTAATGAAAAACTGTTTTTT. The complete variable domain, with remaining parts taken from reference TRBV18 and TRBJ1-4, reads NAGVMQNPRHLVRRRGQEARLRCSPMKGHSHVYWYRQLPEEGLKFMVYLQKENIIDESGMPKERFSAEFPKEGPSILRIQQVVRGDSAAYFCASSQGATNEKLFFGSGTQLSVL.

The chain joins TRBV19 to TRBJ1-2; no clear D. The V gene's germline CDR1 is LNHDA and CDR2 SQIVND (reference sequence). V was shortened by 1 base and J by 2 bases, with 11 bases between the two germline ends. This CDR3 is 15 amino acids long. CDR3 region: CASSIAGKGNYGYTF. CDR3 sequence (DNA): TGTGCCAGTAGTATAGCCGGGAAGGGAAACTATGGCTACACCTTC.

CDR3 nucleotides: TGTGCCAGCAGCTTAACCCCGAAATCAGCGGAGAAAGATACGCAGTATTTT. Protein sequence: CASSLTPKSAEKDTQYF. V usage is TRBV7-2 and J usage is TRBJ2-3; D may be TRBD2 (5 bases). This CDR3 comprises 17 residues. The V gene's germline CDR1 is SGHTA and CDR2 FQGNSA. Trimming took 2 bases from V and 5 from J, leaving 20 bases between them.

V usage is TRBV10-1 and J usage is TRBJ2-3, with a weak D call TRBD2 (7 bases). Trimming removed 4 bases at V and 5 bases at J, with 13 bases between. This CDR3 has 14 amino acids. Germline V gene lookup returns CDR1 WNHNN and CDR2 SYGVQD (reference sequence). The CDR3 coding sequence is TGCGCCAGCAGTGCCCCAGGGGAGGGAGATACGCAGTATTTT. It translates to CASSAPGEGDTQYF.

Remarks on this clone: Different DNA sequences within this sample yield the same CDR3. V and J are TRBV6-6 and TRBJ2-5, with D possibly matching TRBD2 (6 bases). The CDR3 covers 13 residues. The V and J ends lost 2 bases and 5 bases respectively, with 9 bases between them. The germline V gene has CDR1 MNHNY and CDR2 SVGAGI (reference sequence). CDR3 region: CASSYGGRETQYF. The CDR3 DNA is TGTGCCAGCAGTTACGGGGGGAGGGAGACCCAGTACTTC.

J is TRBJ1-2 and V is TRBV29-1; D is unresolved. The CDR3 is made up of 12 amino acids. The germline CDR1 and CDR2 sequences are SQVTM and ANQGSEA. The ends were cut back, 2 bases at V and 6 bases at J, with 10 bases in the middle. The CDR3 loop reads CSVENSSDGYTF. The CDR3 bases are TGCAGCGTTGAAAACAGTTCCGATGGCTACACCTTC.

This clone was observed a single time. This chain joins TRBV6-5 and TRBJ2-7; possibly TRBD2 for D (6 bases). The length of the CDR3 is 16 residues. The ends were cut back, 2 bases at V and 6 bases at J, with 20 bases in the middle. Germline V gene lookup returns CDR1 MNHEY and CDR2 SVGAGI. DNA of the CDR3: TGTGCCAGCAGTTACCGTGTGGGAGTCGGGACTGGCGAGCAGTACTTC. As protein: CASSYRVGVGTGEQYF.

The chain recombines TRBV7-9 with TRBJ2-3; the D gene is possibly TRBD1 (6 bases). V dropped 0 bases and J dropped 5 bases, with 18 bases sitting between them. CDR1 is SEHNR, CDR2 FQNEAQ, per germline (reference sequence). The CDR3 consists of 17 residues. The CDR3 DNA reads TGTGCCAGCAGCTTAGCTCTTACAGGGATGGTACGAGATACGCAGTATTTT. It encodes CASSLALTGMVRDTQYF.

The J gene is TRBJ1-2, the V gene TRBV6-5; D gene ambiguous. Germline CDR1 and CDR2: MNHEY and SVGAGI. Trimming shortened V by 4 bases and J by 4 bases, and 10 bases separated the two germline ends. This CDR3 region has 13 residues. The CDR3 loop is CASSFGSPYGYTF. CDR3 nucleotide sequence: TGTGCCAGCAGTTTTGGGTCCCCCTATGGCTACACCTTC.

This chain joins TRBV28 and TRBJ1-1, with D possibly matching TRBD1 (5 bases). Trimming stripped 7 bases from V and 4 bases from J, with 7 bases between. The germline V gene has CDR1 MDHEN and CDR2 SYDVKM. The CDR3 runs to 11 residues. The CDR3 here is CASNTGTEAFF. The CDR3 DNA sequence: TGTGCCAGCAATACAGGCACTGAAGCTTTCTTT.

The rearrangement uses TRBV6-6 and TRBJ2-5; perhaps TRBD1 as D (6 bases). The CDR3 is 14 amino acids. V was clipped by 3 bases and J by 4 bases, with 12 bases between them. Germline V CDR1 and CDR2: MNHNY, SVGAGI (reference sequence). The CDR3 loop reads CASSYMRGIETQYF. CDR3 in DNA: TGTGCCAGCAGTTATATGAGGGGGATAGAGACCCAGTACTTC.

This clone was seen a single time. The genes are TRBV5-6 and TRBJ2-3; 11 bases fit TRBD2. J gave up 2 bases and V 4 bases, and 6 bases lay outside the gene matches. CDR1 and CDR2 (germline): SGHDT, YYEEEE. This CDR3 comprises 16 residues. The CDR3 reads CASSIGLAGITDTQYF. The CDR3, as DNA: TGTGCCAGCAGCATCGGACTAGCGGGCATCACAGATACGCAGTATTTT.

This chain's CDR3 is CASSQQVGKGNTEAFF. As DNA, the CDR3 is TGCGCCAGCAGCCAACAGGTAGGGAAGGGAAACACTGAAGCTTTCTTT. The chain couples TRBV4-1 to TRBJ1-1; D remains ambiguous. This CDR3 spans 16 amino acids. V lost 2 bases and J 2 bases, leaving 15 bases between the germline ends. CDR1 is MGHRA and CDR2 is YSYEKL in the germline V gene.

The chain links TRBV5-5 to TRBJ2-7; 8 nucleotides line up with TRBD1. V lost 4 bases to trimming and J lost 3 bases; unmatched junction nucleotides: 6. Germline V gives CDR1 SGHKS, CDR2 YYEKEE (reference sequence). CDR3 length: 14 amino acids. CDR3 coding DNA: TGTGCCAGCAGCCAAGGACAGGGAGTCTACGAGCAGTACTTC. Translation: CASSQGQGVYEQYF.

J is TRBJ2-3 and V is TRBV7-2; D uncertain. V dropped 3 bases and J dropped 2 bases, with 9 bases sitting between them. Looked up from germline, CDR1 is SGHTA and CDR2 is FQGNSA. The CDR3 sequence is 14 residues long. CDR3: CASSFKTATDTQYF. The DNA of the CDR3 is TGTGCCAGCAGCTTTAAAACGGCCACAGATACGCAGTATTTT.

This sequence joins TRBV6-1 and TRBJ1-4, with TRBD1 identical over 9 bases. The ends lost 3 bases at V and 6 bases at J; junction bases unmatched: 8. CDR1 and CDR2 (germline): MNHNS, SASEGT. The CDR3 length is 16 residues. CDR3 in DNA: TGTGCCAGCAGTGAGGACCACGACAGGGGGTATGAAAAACTGTTTTTT. This translates into CASSEDHDRGYEKLFF.

This clone was seen just once. Other DNA sequences in this sample translate to the same CDR3. This sequence joins TRBV28 and TRBJ2-7, with D uncertain. With 5 bases removed from V and 0 bases from J, the gap between germline ends came to 5 bases. CDR3 length equals 12 residues. Looked up from germline, CDR1 is MDHEN and CDR2 is SYDVKM. The chain's CDR3 is CASSHNSYEQYF. The CDR3 DNA reads TGTGCCAGCAGTCACAACTCCTACGAGCAGTACTTC.

This chain links TRBV18 with TRBJ2-5, with 8 bases that match TRBD1. Germline trimming cut 4 bases from V and 2 bases from J; bases unmatched to any gene: 6. The CDR3 is 15 amino acids. CDR1 and CDR2 (germline): KGHSH, LQKENI. The DNA for the CDR3 is TGTGCCAGCTCACTCCACCGGGACAGGCAAGAGACCCAGTACTTC. Amino acid sequence: CASSLHRDRQETQYF.

The gene calls are TRBV28 and TRBJ1-3, with D maybe TRBD1 (6 bases). CDR1 and CDR2 (germline): MDHEN, SYDVKM. The germline V and J ends were trimmed by 7 bases and 4 bases, with 14 bases remaining between them. The CDR3 consists of 14 residues. DNA for the CDR3: TGTGCCAGCACCGAAGGGGGTTCCGGAAACACCATATATTTT. This encodes CASTEGGSGNTIYF.

This sequence joins TRBV5-1 and TRBJ1-2; 9 bases match TRBD1. Per the germline V gene, CDR1 is SGHRS and CDR2 is YFSETQ. Trimming at V came to 4 bases and at J to 4 bases, leaving 8 bases not matched to a gene. This CDR3 comprises 15 residues. The CDR3, as DNA: TGCGCCAGCAGCCTACAGGGGGCGAGTGGCTATGGCTACACCTTC. Translation: CASSLQGASGYGYTF.

V is TRBV6-5 and J is TRBJ2-2; possibly TRBD1 for D (8 bases). The CDR3 sequence is 15 residues long. V was clipped by 6 bases and J by 5 bases, with 16 bases between them. Germline values: CDR1 MNHEY, CDR2 SVGAGI. The CDR3 DNA follows: TGTGCCAGCAGGTCACAGGGGGGGTTAACCGGGGAGCTGTTTTTT. Amino acids: CASRSQGGLTGELFF.

This clone occurred once. This chain connects TRBV11-2 to TRBJ1-1, with 8 bases lining up with TRBD1. The CDR3 extends over 14 amino acids. Germline trimming cut 0 bases from V and 5 bases from J; bases unmatched to any gene: 2. Germline CDR1 is SGHAT and CDR2 is FQNNGV. The DNA of the CDR3 is TGTGCCAGCAGCTTAGAGACAGGGGCGACTGAAGCTTTCTTT. Translating gives CASSLETGATEAFF. The full variable domain, in which reference TRBV11-2 and TRBJ1-1 provide the parts outside the CDR3, is EAGVAQSPRYKIIEKRQSVAFWCNPISGHATLYWYQQILGQGPKLLIQFQNNGVVDDSQLPKDRFSAERLKGVDSTLKIQPAKLEDSAVYLCASSLETGATEAFFGQGTRLTVV.

The chain recombines TRBV6-5 with TRBJ1-1; 7 bases map to TRBD1. The CDR3 runs to 15 residues. Losses at the gene ends were 7 bases for V and 2 bases for J; bases not matched to a gene: 10. Germline loops: CDR1 MNHEY, CDR2 SVGAGI. CDR3 loop: CASTPWGQQNTEAFF. The CDR3, as DNA: TGTGCCAGCACTCCTTGGGGACAGCAAAACACTGAAGCTTTCTTT.

The chain links TRBV4-1 to TRBJ2-2; no clear D. Germline CDR1 is MGHRA and CDR2 is YSYEKL. The V gene lost 0 bases and the J gene lost 1 base, with 12 bases spanning the gap. This CDR3 contains 17 residues. The CDR3 nucleotides read TGCGCCAGCAGCCAAGAAGAAAGAAAGGGGAACACCGGGGAGCTGTTTTTT. It specifies CASSQEERKGNTGELFF.